This entry features one TCR beta chain sequence. Its target is unknown. This sample was included in a study of cytomegalovirus exposure and HLA in healthy donors. J lost 8 bases, V lost 3 bases, and 10 bases had no gene match. From germline, CDR1 is SQVTM and CDR2 ANQGSEA. This CDR3 region has 15 residues. Whole-study findings and limits: Data from an earlier analysis indicated that most TCR beta V segments were productive either about 90% or about 30% of the time.

The PCR made use of 60 Vbeta and 13 Jbeta primers. Sequencing used immunoSEQ multiplex PCR; TCRdb keeps in-frame clones, though not all of them. Here the sample spans about 130,000 clones, more than 65% being singletons. The source is a woman aged 55-70 years in good health and CMV-seropositive. The chain recombines TRBV29-1 with TRBJ1-2, with 12 positions matching TRBD1. The sample taken for sequencing was PBMCs. CDR3 sequence reads: CSVDPSTGTGGGYTF. The CDR3 DNA reads as TGCAGCGTTGACCCCTCCACGGGGACAGGGGGCGGCTACACCTTC.